This passage covers 26 T cell receptor beta chains from one sample sequenced in a study of T cell responses to AZD1222 COVID-19 vaccine. Some clones are missing from TCRdb's copy, which holds only in-frame ones; the method was immunoSEQ multiplex PCR. This table holds 85,000 to 130,000 clones, 80% to 90% found once. The sequenced sample was peripheral blood, obtained on day 0 of AZD1222 vaccination. These receptor sequences come from an adult in good health.

The chain couples TRBV6-5 to TRBJ2-5; 9 bases align to TRBD1. V dropped 4 bases and J dropped 5; count of bases not matched to a gene: 11. Germline lookup yields CDR1 MNHEY and CDR2 SVGAGI. The CDR3 is made up of 16 amino acids. CDR3 amino acids: CASSSLTGGRGETQYF. CDR3 sequence (DNA): TGTGCCAGCAGTTCACTTACAGGGGGCCGGGGTGAGACCCAGTACTTC.

This chain links TRBV6-5 with TRBJ1-2, with D perhaps matching TRBD1 (5 bases). The V gene's germline CDR1 is MNHEY and CDR2 SVGAGI. V was clipped by 2 bases and J by 3 bases, with 7 bases between them. The CDR3 is 13 residues long. CDR3 coding DNA: TGTGCCAGCAGTTACGGGGGGGACTATGGCTACACCTTC. As protein: CASSYGGDYGYTF.

V usage is TRBV7-9 and J usage is TRBJ2-7, with D hard to call. The V gene lost 5 bases and the J gene lost 3 bases, with 5 bases spanning the gap. CDR1 is SEHNR, CDR2 FQNEAQ, per germline (reference sequence). This CDR3 is 11 amino acids long. In nucleotides, the CDR3 is TGTGCCAGCAGCGCCTACTACGAGCAGTACTTC. It codes for CASSAYYEQYF.

J is TRBJ1-2 and V is TRBV28, with no clear D. The CDR3 totals 11 residues. V was trimmed by 1 base and J by 8 bases, leaving 5 bases between them. Per germline, CDR1 MDHEN and CDR2 SYDVKM. Here the CDR3 reads CASSLSGGYTF. CDR3 bases: TGTGCCAGCAGTTTATCTGGGGGCTACACCTTC.

The chain joins TRBV24-1 to TRBJ1-5; D ambiguous. The germline gives CDR1 KGHDR, CDR2 SFDVKD. The V end was cut by 5 bases, the J end by 0 bases, with 4 bases between. CDR3 size: 13 residues. The CDR3 reads CATSAVSNQPQHF. The CDR3 DNA reads TGTGCCACCAGTGCAGTTAGCAATCAGCCCCAGCATTTT.

The chain recombines TRBV6-6 with TRBJ1-6; TRBD1 aligns across 7 bases. J was trimmed by 6 bases and V by 2 bases; bases with no gene match: 7. CDR1 is MNHNY and CDR2 is SVGAGI in the germline V gene (reference sequence). The CDR3 runs 16 residues. CDR3: CASSYRDREGNSPLHF. The CDR3 DNA follows: TGTGCCAGCAGTTACAGAGACAGGGAAGGTAATTCACCCCTCCACTTT.

The chain couples TRBV5-1 to TRBJ1-2; D gene uncertain. In germline, CDR1 is SGHRS, CDR2 YFSETQ. The CDR3 has 15 residues. V was trimmed by 3 bases and J by 4 bases, leaving 16 bases between them. CDR3 bases: TGCGCCAGCAGCTCCTCGGACGGGATTACCTATGGCTACACCTTC. Its translation: CASSSSDGITYGYTF.

The gene calls are TRBV4-3 and TRBJ1-1; weak D call: TRBD1 (5 bases). The length of the CDR3 is 16 residues. With 3 bases removed from V and 6 bases from J, the gap between germline ends came to 20 bases. Germline V gene sequence: CDR1 LGHNA, CDR2 YSLEER. CDR3 amino acids: CASSQGPNHRGPEAFF. As DNA, the CDR3 is TGCGCCAGCAGCCAGGGCCCAAACCACCGGGGCCCTGAAGCTTTCTTT.

The rearrangement uses TRBV20-1 and TRBJ1-4, with D possibly being TRBD1 (5 bases). Germline V gene lookup returns CDR1 DFQATT and CDR2 SNEGSKA (reference sequence). The CDR3 contains 13 residues. Trimming took 3 bases from V and 5 from J, leaving 10 bases between them. CDR3 bases: TGCAGTGCTAGTTGGGGGAGGAATGAAAAACTGTTTTTT. It translates to CSASWGRNEKLFF.

The chain is built from TRBV11-2 and TRBJ2-1; TRBD2 agrees at 10 bases. J was trimmed by 8 bases and V by 1 base; bases with no gene match: 5. Germline CDR1 is SGHAT and CDR2 is FQNNGV. CDR3 length: 15 residues. CDR3 sequence (DNA): TGTGCCAGCAGCTTAGGTGGACTAGCGGTCGATGAGCAGTTCTTC. This sequence encodes CASSLGGLAVDEQFF.

The chain links TRBV7-9 to TRBJ2-7, with D uncertain. Per germline, CDR1 SEHNR and CDR2 FQNEAQ (reference sequence). V lost 3 bases, J lost 5 bases, and 8 bases lay in between. The CDR3 runs to 12 residues. The CDR3 nucleotides are TGTGCCAGCAGCTTTAGTGCGAACGAGCAGTACTTC. It codes for CASSFSANEQYF.

This clone showed up just a few times. This chain links TRBV30 with TRBJ2-7; no definite D call. CDR1 is GTSNPN and CDR2 is SVGIG in the germline V gene (reference sequence). Trimming left V 0 bases short and J 6 bases short, with 6 bases between. This CDR3 contains 11 residues. In nucleotides, the CDR3 is TGTGCCTGGAGTGTAAGGACCGAGCAGTACTTC. This encodes CAWSVRTEQYF.

The V gene is TRBV7-2, the J gene TRBJ2-3; D perhaps matches TRBD2 (7 bases). This CDR3 region has 16 residues. Trimming removed 0 bases at V and 1 base at J, with 11 bases between. The germline V gene encodes CDR1 SGHTA and CDR2 FQGNSA. DNA for the CDR3: TGTGCCAGCAGCTTAGCGGGGGGGGGCGGCACAGATACGCAGTATTTT. It translates to CASSLAGGGGTDTQYF.

V usage is TRBV3-1 (or the pseudogene TRBV3-2) and J usage is TRBJ1-5; D is unresolved. The length of the CDR3 is 16 residues. Deletions cut 3 bases from V and 5 bases from J, with 17 bases between. CDR1 and CDR2 from the germline V gene are LGHDT and YNNKEL (reference sequence). The DNA for the CDR3 is TGTGCCAGCAGCCAGTCCTATCCAGCGAAAGATCAGCCCCAGCATTTT. Its translation is CASSQSYPAKDQPQHF.

The chain has TRBV20-1 and TRBJ2-7; D is unclear. Trimming cost V 3 bases and J 12 bases, with 15 bases left between them. Per the germline V gene, CDR1 is DFQATT and CDR2 is SNEGSKA (reference sequence). CDR3 length: 11 amino acids. In nucleotides, the CDR3 is TGCAGTGCTAGTACAGCGTGGATTGGGTACTTC. This sequence encodes CSASTAWIGYF.

The chain joins TRBV7-3 to TRBJ2-1; 7 bases align to TRBD2. After removal of 2 bases from V and 6 bases from J, the junction contained 4 bases not matched to a gene. Germline CDR1 reads SGHTA; CDR2 reads FQGTGA. There are 14 residues in the CDR3. CDR3 region: CASSLGGGGNEQFF. DNA for the CDR3: TGTGCCAGCAGCTTAGGAGGCGGGGGCAATGAGCAGTTCTTC. The whole variable domain, remainder taken from reference TRBV7-3 and TRBJ2-1, is GAGVSQTPSNKVTEKGKYVELRCDPISGHTALYWYRQSLGQGPEFLIYFQGTGAADDSGLPNDRFFAVRPEGSVSTLKIQRTERGDSAVYLCASSLGGGGNEQFFGPGTRLTVL.

For the CDR3, the DNA is TGTGCCAGCAGCCGCCGGACTAGCGGGAGAGACACCGGGGAGCTGTTTTTT. The encoded protein is CASSRRTSGRDTGELFF. The chain employs TRBV9 and TRBJ2-2; TRBD2 aligns across 13 bases. This CDR3 has 17 amino acids. The V segment lost 4 bases and the J segment 3 bases; nucleotides outside the gene matches: 6. Germline V CDR1 and CDR2: SGDLS, YYNGEE.

This chain uses TRBV28 with TRBJ1-6, with D uncertain. This CDR3 has 12 amino acids. The germline gives CDR1 MDHEN, CDR2 SYDVKM. Trimming removed 6 bases at V and 12 bases at J, with 12 bases between. The CDR3, as DNA: TGTGCCAGCAGCCTAAAGGTCAGACCCCTCCACTTT. This codes for CASSLKVRPLHF.

This chain uses TRBV27 with TRBJ1-6, with D perhaps matching TRBD1 (6 bases). CDR3 size: 17 residues. Trimming removed 0 bases from V and 2 bases from J, with 11 bases in between. Germline V gives CDR1 MNHEY, CDR2 SMNVEV (reference sequence). CDR3: CASSLSSGGPYNSPLHF. The CDR3 coding sequence is TGTGCCAGCAGTTTATCGAGCGGGGGCCCCTATAATTCACCCCTCCACTTT.

This clone was picked up one time. This chain joins TRBV2 and TRBJ2-5; D gene uncertain. The CDR3 is 13 amino acids. From germline, CDR1 is SNHLY and CDR2 FYNNEI. The V end lost 4 bases, the J end lost 1 base, and 7 bases lay between the germline ends. The CDR3 nucleotides are TGTGCCAGCAGTGGCCTCAGCCAAGAGACCCAGTACTTC. Amino acid sequence: CASSGLSQETQYF.

This chain connects TRBV7-2 to TRBJ2-7; no clear D. V was pared by 8 bases and J by 0 bases, with 11 bases between. Germline lookup yields CDR1 SGHTA and CDR2 FQGNSA. The CDR3 spans 13 residues. DNA of the CDR3: TGTGCCAGCGGACGACAAAGCTCCTACGAGCAGTACTTC. Translated, it gives CASGRQSSYEQYF.

The CDR3 DNA is TGCGCCAGCAGCCAAGATTCTTCTACCCAGAACACCGGGGAGCTGTTTTTT. Translated, it gives CASSQDSSTQNTGELFF. The V and J genes are TRBV4-3 and TRBJ2-2; D ambiguous. V lost 0 bases and J 1 base, leaving 12 bases between the germline ends. Germline CDR1 is LGHNA and CDR2 is YSLEER. This CDR3 has 17 residues.

The chain couples TRBV28 to TRBJ2-7; 10 bases are shared with TRBD1. Germline CDR1 and CDR2: MDHEN and SYDVKM. Trimming cost V 7 bases and J 0 bases; bases outside gene matches: 3. The CDR3 extends over 14 amino acids. The CDR3, as DNA: TGTGCCAGCACCCGACAGGGGGCCTCCTACGAGCAGTACTTC. It translates to CASTRQGASYEQYF.

This clone was seen only a few times. CDR3 residues: CATARQGAYNEQFF. The CDR3 bases are TGTGCCACCGCCCGACAGGGAGCCTACAATGAGCAGTTCTTC. The gene calls are TRBV24-1 and TRBJ2-1, with 7 bases fitting TRBD1. The CDR3 totals 14 residues. Germline V gene data show CDR1 as KGHDR and CDR2 as SFDVKD. The J segment lost 2 bases and the V segment lost 9 bases, leaving 6 bases of the junction unmatched.

The CDR3 loop is CSVVSGLNTDTQYF. The CDR3 bases are TGCAGCGTTGTGAGCGGGCTAAACACAGATACGCAGTATTTT. V usage is TRBV29-1 and J usage is TRBJ2-3; the D gene is possibly TRBD2 (6 bases). The germline V gene has CDR1 SQVTM and CDR2 ANQGSEA. This CDR3 is 14 amino acids long. V lost 4 bases and J lost 2, with 13 bases in between.

The rearrangement joins TRBV6-5 to TRBJ2-7, with 10 bases aligning to TRBD1. V shed 6 bases and J 4 bases; nucleotides not matched to a gene: 6. Germline V gene sequence: CDR1 MNHEY, CDR2 SVGAGI. This CDR3 is 14 amino acids long. The CDR3 here is CASSLDRGLYEQYF. Here the CDR3 DNA reads TGTGCCAGCAGCCTCGACAGGGGGCTTTACGAGCAGTACTTC.